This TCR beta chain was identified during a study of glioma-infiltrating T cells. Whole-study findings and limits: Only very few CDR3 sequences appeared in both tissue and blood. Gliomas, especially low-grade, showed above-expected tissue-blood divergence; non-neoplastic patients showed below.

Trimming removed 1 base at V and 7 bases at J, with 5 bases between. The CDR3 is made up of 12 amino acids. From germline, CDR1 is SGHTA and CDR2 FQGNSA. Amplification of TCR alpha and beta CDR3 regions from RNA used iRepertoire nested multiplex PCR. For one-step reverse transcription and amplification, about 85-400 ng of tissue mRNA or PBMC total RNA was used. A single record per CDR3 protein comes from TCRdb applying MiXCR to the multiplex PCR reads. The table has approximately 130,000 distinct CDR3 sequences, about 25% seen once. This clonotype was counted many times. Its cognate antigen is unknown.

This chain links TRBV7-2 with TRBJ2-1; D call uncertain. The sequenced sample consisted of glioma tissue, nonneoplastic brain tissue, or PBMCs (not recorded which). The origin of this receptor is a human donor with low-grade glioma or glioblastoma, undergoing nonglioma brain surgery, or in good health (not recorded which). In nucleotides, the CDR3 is TGTGCCAGCAGCTTAGTGCGGAATGAGCAGTTCTTC. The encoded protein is CASSLVRNEQFF.